This T cell receptor beta chain was sequenced during a study of T cell repertoires in cytomegalovirus infection. The wider study: Public TCR beta signatures were indicative of both CMV infection and a matching HLA type. Study results and caveats: HLA-C-restricted CMV-specific TCR beta clonotypes were dominant in the ex vivo response.

On this clonotype itself: No antigen is known for it.

V lost 3 bases to trimming and J lost 4 bases, with 9 bases between them. The CDR3 contains 13 residues. Germline CDR1 reads MGHRA; CDR2 reads YSYEKL. TCRdb passed the reads through MiXCR, listing each CDR3 protein once. In the table there are some 500,000 distinct CDR3 sequences, around 40% of which are singletons. Sequenced here: cultured PBMCs, sampled from culture after CMV antigen stimulation. This sequence originates from a human donor in good health (CMV status not recorded). Some clones in this sample may be carry-over from other donors' samples. This chain links TRBV4-1 with TRBJ2-5; no clear D gene. The CDR3 loop reads CASSQSFSETQYF. CDR3 in DNA: TGCGCCAGCAGCCAGTCCTTCTCAGAGACCCAGTACTTC.